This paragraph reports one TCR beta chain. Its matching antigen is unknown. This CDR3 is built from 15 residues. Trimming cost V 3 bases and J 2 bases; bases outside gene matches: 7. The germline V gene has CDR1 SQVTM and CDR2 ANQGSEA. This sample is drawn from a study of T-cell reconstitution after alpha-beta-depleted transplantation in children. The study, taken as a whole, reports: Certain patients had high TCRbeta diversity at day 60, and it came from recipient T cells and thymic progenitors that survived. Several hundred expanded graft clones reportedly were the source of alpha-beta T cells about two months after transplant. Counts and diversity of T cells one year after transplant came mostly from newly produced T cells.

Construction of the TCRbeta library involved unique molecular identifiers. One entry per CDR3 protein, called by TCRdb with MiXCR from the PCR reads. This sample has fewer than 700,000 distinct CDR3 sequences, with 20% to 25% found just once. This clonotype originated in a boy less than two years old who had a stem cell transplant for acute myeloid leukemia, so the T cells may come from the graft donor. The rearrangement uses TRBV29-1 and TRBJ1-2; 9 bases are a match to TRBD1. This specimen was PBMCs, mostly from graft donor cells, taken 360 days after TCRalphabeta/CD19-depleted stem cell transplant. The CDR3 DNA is TGCAGCGTTGAGAGGTCCGGGACAGGGAACTATGGCTACACCTTC. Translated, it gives CSVERSGTGNYGYTF.